The 29 T cell receptor beta chains below all came from one sample that was sequenced in a study of shared clonotypes between healthy human individuals. Assay: immunoSEQ multiplex PCR; the TCRdb copy retains only in-frame clones and omits some. This sample carries more than 1.2 million clones, less than 99% of them seen once, and the ten largest clones take about 0.34%. The sequencing input was naive CD4+ T cells sorted from blood. The subset was: CD45RA+ positively selected. The receptors originated from a man aged 25-45 years in good health.

The gene calls are TRBV28 and TRBJ2-1; 11 bases map to TRBD2. Per germline, CDR1 MDHEN and CDR2 SYDVKM. J was trimmed by 0 bases and V by 6 bases; bases with no gene match: 7. The CDR3 is made up of 17 amino acids. The CDR3, as DNA: TGTGCCAGCAGCCGACTAGCGGGACTTTCCTCCTACAATGAGCAGTTCTTC. It is translated as CASSRLAGLSSYNEQFF.

This clone appeared a single time. The genes are TRBV28 and TRBJ2-1, with TRBD2 matching over 14 bases. V shed 6 bases, J shed 5 bases, and the junction held 6 bases outside the gene matches. The CDR3 is 16 amino acids. The germline V gene encodes CDR1 MDHEN and CDR2 SYDVKM. In DNA, the CDR3 is TGTGCCAGCAGGGGGACTAGCGGGAGTGGCCACAATGAGCAGTTCTTC. Its translation: CASRGTSGSGHNEQFF. Combining the CDR3 with reference TRBV28 and TRBJ2-1 gives the whole variable domain DVKVTQSSRYLVKRTGEKVFLECVQDMDHENMFWYRQDPGLGLRLIYFSYDVKMKEKGDIPEGYSVSREKKERFSLILESASTNQTSMYLCASRGTSGSGHNEQFFGPGTRLTVL.

This sequence joins TRBV7-2 and TRBJ2-3, with 12 bases lining up with TRBD2. Germline V lookup: CDR1 SGHTA, CDR2 FQGNSA. Trimming cost V 5 bases and J 0 bases; bases outside gene matches: 6. The CDR3 has 17 residues. The DNA of the CDR3 is TGTGCCAGCAGCAAAAGGACTAGCGGGATAAGCACAGATACGCAGTATTTT. Its translation is CASSKRTSGISTDTQYF. Supplemented by reference TRBV7-2 and TRBJ2-3, the full variable domain reads GAGVSQSPSNKVTEKGKDVELRCDPISGHTALYWYRQSLGQGLEFLIYFQGNSAPDKSGLPSDRFSAERTGGSVSTLTIQRTQQEDSAVYLCASSKRTSGISTDTQYFGPGTRLTVL.

V and J are TRBV5-1 and TRBJ2-1; TRBD2 matches at 10 bases. J was trimmed by 13 bases and V by 0 bases; bases with no gene match: 10. In germline, CDR1 is SGHRS, CDR2 YFSETQ. The CDR3 consists of 15 residues. The CDR3 reads CASSLAASGSLNQFF. CDR3 nucleotides: TGCGCCAGCAGCTTGGCGGCTAGCGGGAGCTTGAACCAGTTCTTC.

The chain has TRBV7-9 and TRBJ2-7; D is undetermined. CDR1 SEHNR and CDR2 FQNEAQ come from the germline V gene (reference sequence). V was cut by 0 bases and J by 1 base, with 10 bases left in between. This CDR3 is built from 15 residues. Here the CDR3 reads CASSLAPPRSYEQYF. CDR3 bases: TGTGCCAGCAGCTTAGCCCCTCCCCGATCCTACGAGCAGTACTTC.

The chain has TRBV2 and TRBJ2-2; no clear D. There are 13 residues in the CDR3. Trimming left V 6 bases short and J 7 bases short, with 12 bases between. CDR1 is SNHLY and CDR2 is FYNNEI in the germline V gene. DNA for the CDR3: TGTGCCAGCAGCTTGGGTTCGTACGGGGAGCTGTTTTTT. It translates to CASSLGSYGELFF. The full variable domain, in which reference TRBV2 and TRBJ2-2 provide the parts outside the CDR3, is EPEVTQTPSHQVTQMGQEVILRCVPISNHLYFYWYRQILGQKVEFLVSFYNNEISEKSEIFDDQFSVERPDGSNFTLKIRSTKLEDSAMYFCASSLGSYGELFFGEGSRLTVL.

This sequence joins TRBV28 and TRBJ2-1; 16 bases agree with TRBD2. The junction had 10 bases not matched to a gene; V was cut back by 5 bases and J by 0 bases. Germline lookup yields CDR1 MDHEN and CDR2 SYDVKM. CDR3 length: 20 residues. CDR3 nucleotides: TGTGCCAGCAGTCCGTCGGGACTAGCGGGAGGGCCTGGCTCCTACAATGAGCAGTTCTTC. Its translation is CASSPSGLAGGPGSYNEQFF.

This chain connects TRBV11-2 to TRBJ2-1, with 10 bases identical to TRBD2. The CDR3 extends over 16 amino acids. V dropped 5 bases and J dropped 4; count of bases not matched to a gene: 8. Germline CDR1 SGHAT, CDR2 FQNNGV. CDR3 in DNA: TGTGCCAGCAGCCCTGGGGGTAGCGGGGGGTACAATGAGCAGTTCTTC. Translated, it gives CASSPGGSGGYNEQFF.

V gene TRBV28 combines with J gene TRBJ2-1, with D perhaps matching TRBD1 (6 bases). Between the trimmed V and J ends, which lost 3 bases and 6 bases, there was a span of 18 bases. The CDR3 extends over 16 amino acids. Looked up from germline, CDR1 is MDHEN and CDR2 is SYDVKM. The CDR3 bases are TGTGCCAGCAGTTTTCATCCTAACCAGGGGAGCAATGAGCAGTTCTTC. Its protein is CASSFHPNQGSNEQFF.

This clone was observed once. The chain employs TRBV5-1 and TRBJ2-7; D possibly corresponds to TRBD1 (6 bases). This CDR3 spans 14 amino acids. Looked up from germline, CDR1 is SGHRS and CDR2 is YFSETQ. V dropped 5 bases and J dropped 0 bases, with 12 bases sitting between them. The CDR3: CASRRDTTSYEQYF. The CDR3 nucleotides are TGCGCCAGCAGGAGGGACACCACCTCCTACGAGCAGTACTTC.

The rearrangement links TRBV11-3 to TRBJ2-2; D is unresolved. V shed 4 bases and J shed 0 bases, with 12 bases lying between them. The CDR3 sequence is 16 residues long. CDR1 is SGHNT, CDR2 YENEEA, per germline. This CDR3 reads CASSSSRRPNTGELFF. The CDR3 DNA sequence: TGTGCCAGCAGCTCCTCCCGCAGGCCGAACACCGGGGAGCTGTTTTTT.

The rearrangement links TRBV5-1 to TRBJ2-3; D uncertain. Per the germline V gene, CDR1 is SGHRS and CDR2 is YFSETQ. Trimming cost V 0 bases and J 2 bases, with 13 bases left between them. The CDR3 has 16 amino acids. CDR3 DNA sequence: TGCGCCAGCAGCTTGGTTCCGGTCAGTACCACAGATACGCAGTATTTT. As protein: CASSLVPVSTTDTQYF.

The chain joins TRBV5-4 to TRBJ2-3, with D possibly matching TRBD2 (5 bases). Germline V gives CDR1 SGHNT, CDR2 YYREEE (reference sequence). This CDR3 region has 13 residues. The germline V and J ends were trimmed by 3 bases and 8 bases, with 13 bases remaining between them. CDR3 DNA sequence: TGTGCCAGCAGCTCCTTACTAGTCCCTACGCAGTATTTT. It translates to CASSSLLVPTQYF.

This sequence joins TRBV7-9 and TRBJ1-2; TRBD1 is a possible D gene (5 bases). V dropped 4 bases and J dropped 9 bases, with 18 bases sitting between them. CDR1 and CDR2 from the germline V gene are SEHNR and FQNEAQ (reference sequence). The CDR3 runs 14 residues. The CDR3 DNA reads TGTGCCAGCAGCTGGACGGACACCCTAAGCAGCTACACCTTC. It translates to CASSWTDTLSSYTF.

The chain carries TRBV7-9 and TRBJ1-3, with D uncertain. The germline V and J ends were trimmed by 5 bases and 0 bases, with 11 bases remaining between them. Germline CDR1 reads SEHNR; CDR2 reads FQNEAQ (reference sequence). CDR3 size: 15 residues. This chain's CDR3 is CASSPLPLSGNTIYF. DNA of the CDR3: TGTGCCAGCAGCCCGCTACCCCTCTCTGGAAACACCATATATTTT.

The chain employs TRBV29-1 and TRBJ1-2, with 7 bases fitting TRBD1. V was clipped by 6 bases and J by 4 bases; unmatched bases: 8. This CDR3 contains 13 residues. CDR1 and CDR2 (germline): SQVTM, ANQGSEA. The CDR3 sequence: CSVTQGGGYGYTF. Written as DNA, the CDR3 is TGCAGCGTAACCCAGGGGGGAGGCTATGGCTACACCTTC.

The V gene is TRBV7-7, the J gene TRBJ2-2, with TRBD2 matching 8 bases. In germline, CDR1 is SSHAT, CDR2 FNYEAQ (reference sequence). The CDR3 spans 16 residues. The junction had 7 bases not matched to a gene; V was cut back by 6 bases and J by 1 base. CDR3 amino acids: CASRPWTSRNTGELFF. The CDR3 DNA follows: TGTGCCAGCAGACCCTGGACTAGCAGGAACACCGGGGAGCTGTTTTTT. The full variable domain, its missing parts supplied by reference TRBV7-7 and TRBJ2-2, is GAGVSQSPRYKVTKRGQDVTLRCDPISSHATLYWYQQALGQGPEFLTYFNYEAQPDKSGLPSDRFSAERPEGSISTLTIQRTEQRDSAMYRCASRPWTSRNTGELFFGEGSRLTVL.

This chain joins TRBV18 and TRBJ1-2; TRBD1 agrees at 7 bases. Germline CDR1 is KGHSH and CDR2 is LQKENI. The junction had 9 bases not matched to a gene; V was cut back by 3 bases and J by 8 bases. The CDR3 consists of 14 residues. As DNA, the CDR3 is TGTGCCAGCTCACCCCCCCTTGACAGGGTCGGCTACACCTTC. Residues: CASSPPLDRVGYTF.

In regard to this clone: Other DNA sequences in the sample encode the same CDR3. The chain employs TRBV7-2 and TRBJ2-7; 8 bases map to TRBD1. The germline CDR1 and CDR2 sequences are SGHTA and FQGNSA. The CDR3 extends over 14 amino acids. The ends lost 6 bases at V and 1 base at J; junction bases unmatched: 5. Here the CDR3 DNA reads TGTGCCAGCAGTCGAGACAGGGGATCCTACGAGCAGTACTTC. This translates into CASSRDRGSYEQYF.

This clone came up once. The chain has TRBV2 and TRBJ2-7; no firm D call. Germline V gene lookup returns CDR1 SNHLY and CDR2 FYNNEI. Trimming stripped 4 bases from V and 2 bases from J, with 12 bases between. This CDR3 has 14 residues. The CDR3, as DNA: TGTGCCAGCAGTGGCGGCACGGAGCCCTACGAGCAGTACTTC. Protein product: CASSGGTEPYEQYF.

The chain links TRBV6-5 to TRBJ2-7; no reliable D call. V was trimmed by 3 bases and J by 1 base, leaving 16 bases between them. The germline V gene has CDR1 MNHEY and CDR2 SVGAGI. The CDR3 contains 16 residues. In DNA form, the CDR3 reads TGTGCCAGCAGTTATGCCCACCTTGGCGGATCCTACGAGCAGTACTTC. Translated, it gives CASSYAHLGGSYEQYF.

The chain combines TRBV18 with TRBJ2-7; possibly TRBD1 or TRBD2 for D (7 bases each). CDR1 and CDR2 (germline): KGHSH, LQKENI. V lost 0 bases to trimming and J lost 4 bases, with 13 bases between them. The CDR3 is 15 residues long. The chain's CDR3 is CASSPPGGGRYEQYF. Written as DNA, the CDR3 is TGTGCCAGCTCACCACCGGGAGGGGGCAGGTACGAGCAGTACTTC.

The DNA for the CDR3 is TGTGCCAGTAGTAAGCTTGGTGGGGCATTCCCGGACTACGAGCAGTACTTC. As protein: CASSKLGGAFPDYEQYF. The V and J genes are TRBV19 and TRBJ2-7; TRBD1 is a possible D gene (5 bases). With 4 bases removed from V and 3 bases from J, the gap between germline ends came to 22 bases. The CDR3 length is 17 residues. From germline, CDR1 is LNHDA and CDR2 SQIVND (reference sequence).

As to this clone: The same CDR3 can be traced to other DNA sequences in this sample. The chain recombines TRBV29-1 with TRBJ2-7, with 11 positions matching TRBD1. Per the germline V gene, CDR1 is SQVTM and CDR2 is ANQGSEA. After removal of 3 bases from V and 4 bases from J, the junction contained 5 bases not matched to a gene. The CDR3 totals 14 residues. This CDR3 reads CSVEGGQGAYEQYF. CDR3 in DNA: TGCAGCGTTGAGGGAGGACAGGGGGCTTACGAGCAGTACTTC.

The CDR3 sequence is CASSFDRVPGRAFF. CDR3 coding DNA: TGCGCCAGCAGCTTCGACCGGGTCCCCGGTCGAGCTTTCTTT. The chain recombines TRBV5-1 with TRBJ1-1, with D uncertain. V lost 2 bases, J lost 10 bases, and 18 bases lay in between. The V gene's germline CDR1 is SGHRS and CDR2 YFSETQ. This CDR3 spans 14 amino acids.

The chain has TRBV19 and TRBJ2-2, with D uncertain. CDR3 length equals 13 residues. CDR1 is LNHDA, CDR2 SQIVND, per germline (reference sequence). Deletions cut 7 bases from V and 1 base from J, with 7 bases between. CDR3 in DNA: TGTGCCAGTAACACAGTGAACACCGGGGAGCTGTTTTTT. Residues: CASNTVNTGELFF.

A note on this clone: Distinct nucleotide sequences in the sample also encode this CDR3. The rearrangement joins TRBV18 to TRBJ1-1, with 9 bases that match TRBD1. Trimming at V came to 4 bases and at J to 4 bases, leaving 4 bases not matched to a gene. The CDR3 consists of 14 residues. Looked up from germline, CDR1 is KGHSH and CDR2 is LQKENI. In DNA form, the CDR3 reads TGTGCCAGCTCACGCGACAGGGGGGGCACTGAAGCTTTCTTT. This sequence encodes CASSRDRGGTEAFF.

For this clone: The same CDR3 can be traced to other DNA sequences in this sample. This chain links TRBV5-1 with TRBJ2-2; D gene uncertain. The CDR3 covers 13 residues. Trimming took off 1 base at V and 5 bases at J, with 6 bases between the two ends. Germline V CDR1 and CDR2: SGHRS, YFSETQ. DNA of the CDR3: TGCGCCAGCAGCTTGCTGGGGACCGGGGAGCTGTTTTTT. This translates into CASSLLGTGELFF. Drawing the rest from reference TRBV5-1 and TRBJ2-2, the complete variable domain is KAGVTQTPRYLIKTRGQQVTLSCSPISGHRSVSWYQQTPGQGLQFLFEYFSETQRNKGNFPGRFSGRQFSNSRSEMNVSTLELGDSALYLCASSLLGTGELFFGEGSRLTVL.

For this clone: The same CDR3 also results from other DNA sequences found in this sample. The genes are TRBV5-1 and TRBJ2-3; the D call may be TRBD1 or TRBD2 (5 bases each). Germline CDR1 reads SGHRS; CDR2 reads YFSETQ. The CDR3 spans 14 residues. The V gene lost 5 bases and the J gene lost 1 base, with 11 bases spanning the gap. The CDR3 region has the DNA TGCGCCAGCAGGAGGGGCCAGGGCACAGATACGCAGTATTTT. Translation: CASRRGQGTDTQYF. Drawing the rest from reference TRBV5-1 and TRBJ2-3, the complete variable domain is KAGVTQTPRYLIKTRGQQVTLSCSPISGHRSVSWYQQTPGQGLQFLFEYFSETQRNKGNFPGRFSGRQFSNSRSEMNVSTLELGDSALYLCASRRGQGTDTQYFGPGTRLTVL.